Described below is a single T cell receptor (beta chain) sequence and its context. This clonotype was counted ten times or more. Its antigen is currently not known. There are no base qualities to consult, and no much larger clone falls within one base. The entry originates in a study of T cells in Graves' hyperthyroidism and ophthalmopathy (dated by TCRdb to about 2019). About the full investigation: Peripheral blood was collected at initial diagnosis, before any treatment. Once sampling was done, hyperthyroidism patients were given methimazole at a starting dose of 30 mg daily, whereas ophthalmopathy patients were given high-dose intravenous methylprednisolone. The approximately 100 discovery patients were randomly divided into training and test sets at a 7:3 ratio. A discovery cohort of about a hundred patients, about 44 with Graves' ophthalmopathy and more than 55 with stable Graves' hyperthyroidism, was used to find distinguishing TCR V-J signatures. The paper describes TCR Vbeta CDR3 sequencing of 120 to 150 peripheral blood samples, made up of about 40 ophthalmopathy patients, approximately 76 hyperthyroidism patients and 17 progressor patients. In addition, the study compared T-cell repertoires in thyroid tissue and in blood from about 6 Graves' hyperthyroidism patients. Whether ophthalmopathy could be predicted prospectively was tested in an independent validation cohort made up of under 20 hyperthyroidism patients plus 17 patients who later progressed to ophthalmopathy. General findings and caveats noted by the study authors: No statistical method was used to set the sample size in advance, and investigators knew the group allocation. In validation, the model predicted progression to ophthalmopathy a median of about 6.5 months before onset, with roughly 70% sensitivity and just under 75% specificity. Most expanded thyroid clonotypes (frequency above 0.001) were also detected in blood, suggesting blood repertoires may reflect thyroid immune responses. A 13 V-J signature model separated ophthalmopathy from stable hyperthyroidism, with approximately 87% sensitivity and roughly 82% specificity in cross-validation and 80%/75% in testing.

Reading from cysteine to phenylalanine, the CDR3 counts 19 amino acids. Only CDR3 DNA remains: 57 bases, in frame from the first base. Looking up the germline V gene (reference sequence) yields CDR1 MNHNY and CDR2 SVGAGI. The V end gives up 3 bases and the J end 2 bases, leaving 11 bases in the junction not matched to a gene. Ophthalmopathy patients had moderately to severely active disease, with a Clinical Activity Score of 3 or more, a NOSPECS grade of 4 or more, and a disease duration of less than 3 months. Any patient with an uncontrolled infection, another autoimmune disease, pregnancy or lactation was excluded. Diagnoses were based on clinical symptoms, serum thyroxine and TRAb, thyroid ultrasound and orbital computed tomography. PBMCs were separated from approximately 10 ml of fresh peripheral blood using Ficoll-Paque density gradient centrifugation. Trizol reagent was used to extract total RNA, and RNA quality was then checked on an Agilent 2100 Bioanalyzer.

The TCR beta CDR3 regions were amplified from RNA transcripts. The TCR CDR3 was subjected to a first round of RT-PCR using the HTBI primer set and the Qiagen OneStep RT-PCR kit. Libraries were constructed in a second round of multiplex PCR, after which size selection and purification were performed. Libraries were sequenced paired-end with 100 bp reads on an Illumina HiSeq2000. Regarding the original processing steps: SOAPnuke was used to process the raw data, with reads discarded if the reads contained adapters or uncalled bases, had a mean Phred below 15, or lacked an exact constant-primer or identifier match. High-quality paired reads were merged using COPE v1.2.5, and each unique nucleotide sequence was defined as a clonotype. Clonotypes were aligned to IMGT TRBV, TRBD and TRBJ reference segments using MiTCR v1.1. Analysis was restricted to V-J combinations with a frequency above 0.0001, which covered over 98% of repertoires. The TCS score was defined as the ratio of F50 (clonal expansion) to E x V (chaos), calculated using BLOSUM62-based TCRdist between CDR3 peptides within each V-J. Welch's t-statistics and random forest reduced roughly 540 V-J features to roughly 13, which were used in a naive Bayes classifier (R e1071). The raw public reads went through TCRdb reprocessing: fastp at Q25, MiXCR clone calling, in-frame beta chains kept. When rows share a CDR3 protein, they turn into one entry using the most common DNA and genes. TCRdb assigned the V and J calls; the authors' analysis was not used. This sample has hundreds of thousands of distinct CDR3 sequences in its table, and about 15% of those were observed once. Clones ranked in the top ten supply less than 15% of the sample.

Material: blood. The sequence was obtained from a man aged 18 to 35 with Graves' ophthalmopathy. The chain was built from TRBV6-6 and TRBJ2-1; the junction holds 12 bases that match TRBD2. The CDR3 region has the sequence CASSYYGLAGGNTYNEQFF. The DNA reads TGTGCCAGCAGTTATTATGGTCTAGCGGGAGGGAATACCTACAATGAGCAGTTCTTC.